These 5 T cell receptor beta chains came from one sample sequenced in a study of shared T cell receptors in the human thymus. Profiling relied on immunoSEQ multiplex PCR, and the TCRdb table lists in-frame clones only, not all of them. The data show about 660,000 clones, around 89% seen once. In addition, the sample was reused for a study of human thymus T cells.

The source material was thymocytes. Every receptor here comes from a boy under two years old with a congenital heart defect.

The chain employs TRBV11-3 and TRBJ2-5, with TRBD2 matching 9 bases. Germline trimming cut 3 bases from V and 3 bases from J; bases unmatched to any gene: 8. The germline V gene has CDR1 SGHNT and CDR2 YENEEA. There are 16 residues in the CDR3. In DNA form, the CDR3 reads TGTGCCAGCAGCTTTCCCCAGGGACTAGCAGAAGAGACCCAGTACTTC. Encoded protein: CASSFPQGLAEETQYF.

This clone was seen just once. The V call is TRBV4-1, the J call TRBJ2-5, with TRBD2 matching 13 bases. The CDR3 is 18 amino acids. The V gene's germline CDR1 is MGHRA and CDR2 YSYEKL. V shed 1 base and J 2 bases; nucleotides not matched to a gene: 7. CDR3 residues: CASSQAPGLAGAQETQYF. The CDR3 nucleotides read TGCGCCAGCAGCCAAGCCCCCGGACTAGCGGGAGCTCAAGAGACCCAGTACTTC.

This chain uses TRBV29-1 with TRBJ2-7; a weak D match, TRBD1 (7 bases). CDR3 length equals 16 residues. The germline gives CDR1 SQVTM, CDR2 ANQGSEA. CDR3 amino acids: CTLLRDSNEGGHEQYF. DNA of the CDR3: TGCACCTTGCTTAGGGACTCTAACGAAGGGGGCCACGAGCAGTACTTC.

The chain combines TRBV27 with TRBJ2-7; D may be TRBD2 (7 bases). The CDR3 sequence is 15 residues long. The V gene lost 0 bases and the J gene lost 6 bases, with 15 bases spanning the gap. CDR1 is MNHEY, CDR2 SMNVEV, per germline (reference sequence). In DNA, the CDR3 is TGTGCCAGCAGTTTATCGGAGGGGGGGGTGTTCGAGCAGTACTTC. It specifies CASSLSEGGVFEQYF.

This clone was seen once. The chain uses TRBV2 and TRBJ2-2; D possibly corresponds to TRBD2 (6 bases). Germline values: CDR1 SNHLY, CDR2 FYNNEI. Trimming took off 5 bases at V and 1 base at J, with 8 bases between the two ends. This CDR3 spans 14 amino acids. The DNA of the CDR3 is TGTGCCAGCAGTTGGCGGGAGAACACCGGGGAGCTGTTTTTT. Protein product: CASSWRENTGELFF.